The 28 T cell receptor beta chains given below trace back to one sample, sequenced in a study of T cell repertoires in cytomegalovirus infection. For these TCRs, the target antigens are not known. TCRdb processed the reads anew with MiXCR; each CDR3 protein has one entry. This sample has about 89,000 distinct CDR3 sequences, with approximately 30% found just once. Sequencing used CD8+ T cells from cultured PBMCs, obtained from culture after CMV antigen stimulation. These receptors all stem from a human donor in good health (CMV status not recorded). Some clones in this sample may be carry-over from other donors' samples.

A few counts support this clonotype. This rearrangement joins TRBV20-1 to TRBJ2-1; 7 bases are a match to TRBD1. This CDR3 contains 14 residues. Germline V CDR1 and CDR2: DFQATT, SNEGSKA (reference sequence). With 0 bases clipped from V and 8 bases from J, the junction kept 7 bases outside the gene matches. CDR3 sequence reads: CSARDGQVVDEQFF. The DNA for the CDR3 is TGCAGTGCTAGAGACGGACAGGTCGTTGATGAGCAGTTCTTC.

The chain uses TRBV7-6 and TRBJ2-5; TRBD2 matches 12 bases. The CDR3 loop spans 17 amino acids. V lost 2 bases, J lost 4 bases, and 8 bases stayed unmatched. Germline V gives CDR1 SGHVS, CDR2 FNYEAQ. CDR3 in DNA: TGTGCCAGCAGCTTATCCCCCCTAGCGGGGGGGCCAGAGACCCAGTACTTC. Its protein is CASSLSPLAGGPETQYF.

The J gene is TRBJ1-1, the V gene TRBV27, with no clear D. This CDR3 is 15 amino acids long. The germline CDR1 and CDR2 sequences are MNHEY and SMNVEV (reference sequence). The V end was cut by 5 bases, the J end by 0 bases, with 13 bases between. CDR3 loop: CASSPLTYLNTEAFF. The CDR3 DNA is TGTGCCAGCAGTCCCTTGACATATTTGAACACTGAAGCTTTCTTT.

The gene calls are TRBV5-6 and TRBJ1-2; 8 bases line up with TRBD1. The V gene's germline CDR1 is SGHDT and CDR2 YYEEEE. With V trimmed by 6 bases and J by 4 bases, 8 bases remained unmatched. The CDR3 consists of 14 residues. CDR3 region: CASKLTGAAYGYTF. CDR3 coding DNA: TGTGCCAGCAAATTGACAGGGGCGGCCTATGGCTACACCTTC.

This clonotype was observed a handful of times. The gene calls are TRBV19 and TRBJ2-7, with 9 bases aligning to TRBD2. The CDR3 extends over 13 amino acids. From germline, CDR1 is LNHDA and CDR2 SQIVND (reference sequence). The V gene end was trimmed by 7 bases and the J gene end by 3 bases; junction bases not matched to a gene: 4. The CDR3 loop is CASKVSGSYEQYF. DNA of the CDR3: TGTGCCAGTAAGGTTAGCGGGAGCTACGAGCAGTACTTC. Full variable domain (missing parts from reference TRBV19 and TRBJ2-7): DGGITQSPKYLFRKEGQNVTLSCEQNLNHDAMYWYRQDPGQGLRLIYYSQIVNDFQKGDIAEGYSVSREKKESFPLTVTSAQKNPTAFYLCASKVSGSYEQYFGPGTRLTVT.

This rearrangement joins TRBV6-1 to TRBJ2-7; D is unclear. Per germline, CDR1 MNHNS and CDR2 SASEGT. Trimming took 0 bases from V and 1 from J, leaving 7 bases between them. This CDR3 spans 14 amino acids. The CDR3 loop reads CASSEAPQSYEQYF. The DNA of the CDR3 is TGTGCCAGCAGTGAAGCGCCACAGTCCTACGAGCAGTACTTC.

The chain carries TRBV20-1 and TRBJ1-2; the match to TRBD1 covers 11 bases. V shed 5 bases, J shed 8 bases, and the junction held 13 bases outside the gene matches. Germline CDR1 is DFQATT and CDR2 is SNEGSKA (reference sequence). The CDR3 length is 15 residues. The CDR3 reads CSAPLYRDRGRGYTF. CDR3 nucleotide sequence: TGCAGTGCTCCACTATACCGGGACAGGGGGAGAGGCTACACCTTC.

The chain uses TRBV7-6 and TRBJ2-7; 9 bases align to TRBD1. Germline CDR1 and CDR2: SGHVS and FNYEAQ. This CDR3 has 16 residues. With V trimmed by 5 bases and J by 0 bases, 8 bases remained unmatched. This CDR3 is CASSPRTGVGSYEQYF. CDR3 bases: TGTGCCAGCAGCCCCCGGACAGGGGTGGGCTCCTACGAGCAGTACTTC.

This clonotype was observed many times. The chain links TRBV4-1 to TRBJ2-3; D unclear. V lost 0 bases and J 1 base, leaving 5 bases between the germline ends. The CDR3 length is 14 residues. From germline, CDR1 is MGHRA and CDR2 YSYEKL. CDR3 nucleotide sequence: TGCGCCAGCAGCCAAGATCAAGGCACAGATACGCAGTATTTT. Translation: CASSQDQGTDTQYF.

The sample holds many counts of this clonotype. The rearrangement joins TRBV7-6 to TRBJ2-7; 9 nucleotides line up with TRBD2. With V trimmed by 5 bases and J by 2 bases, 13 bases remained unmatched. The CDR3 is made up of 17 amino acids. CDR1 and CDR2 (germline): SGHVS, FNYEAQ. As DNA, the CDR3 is TGTGCCAGCAGCCCCCGGCGGGGGGGGGTGGCCCCCTACGAGCAGTACTTC. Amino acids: CASSPRRGGVAPYEQYF.

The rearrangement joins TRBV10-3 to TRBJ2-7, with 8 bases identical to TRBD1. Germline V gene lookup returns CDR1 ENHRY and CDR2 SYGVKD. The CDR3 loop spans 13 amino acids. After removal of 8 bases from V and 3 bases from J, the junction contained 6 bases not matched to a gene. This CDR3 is CAISDRAGYEQYF. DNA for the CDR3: TGTGCCATCTCGGACAGGGCCGGCTACGAGCAGTACTTC.

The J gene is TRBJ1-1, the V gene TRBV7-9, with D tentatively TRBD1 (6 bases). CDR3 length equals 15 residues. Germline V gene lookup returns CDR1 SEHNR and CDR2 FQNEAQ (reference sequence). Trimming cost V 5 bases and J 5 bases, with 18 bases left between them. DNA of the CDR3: TGTGCCAGCAGCGGCGAGGGGGGAAGGTTGACTGAAGCTTTCTTT. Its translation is CASSGEGGRLTEAFF. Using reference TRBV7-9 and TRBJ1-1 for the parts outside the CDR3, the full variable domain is DTGVSQNPRHKITKRGQNVTFRCDPISEHNRLYWYRQTLGQGPEFLTYFQNEAQLEKSRLLSDRFSAERPKGSFSTLEIQRTEQGDSAMYLCASSGEGGRLTEAFFGQGTRLTVV.

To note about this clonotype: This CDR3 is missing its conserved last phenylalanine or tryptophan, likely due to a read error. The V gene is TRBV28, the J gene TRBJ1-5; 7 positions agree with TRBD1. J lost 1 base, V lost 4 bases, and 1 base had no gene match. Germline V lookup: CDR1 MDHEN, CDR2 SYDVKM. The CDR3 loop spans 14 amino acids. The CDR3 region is CASSSTGSNQPQHL. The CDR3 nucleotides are TGTGCCAGCAGTTCGACAGGGAGCAATCAGCCCCAGCATCTT.

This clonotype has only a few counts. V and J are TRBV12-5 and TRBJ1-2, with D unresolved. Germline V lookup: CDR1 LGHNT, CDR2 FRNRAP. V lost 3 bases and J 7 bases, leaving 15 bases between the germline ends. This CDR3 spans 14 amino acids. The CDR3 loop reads CASGFWGGRSGYTF. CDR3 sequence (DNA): TGTGCTAGTGGTTTCTGGGGAGGCCGGAGTGGCTACACCTTC.

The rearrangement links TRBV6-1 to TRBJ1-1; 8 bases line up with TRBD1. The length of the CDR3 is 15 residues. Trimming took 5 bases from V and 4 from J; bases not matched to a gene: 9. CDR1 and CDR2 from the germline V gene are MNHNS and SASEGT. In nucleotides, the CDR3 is TGTGCCAGCAGTTTCGAACAGGGGGTCGGCACTGAAGCTTTCTTT. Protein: CASSFEQGVGTEAFF.

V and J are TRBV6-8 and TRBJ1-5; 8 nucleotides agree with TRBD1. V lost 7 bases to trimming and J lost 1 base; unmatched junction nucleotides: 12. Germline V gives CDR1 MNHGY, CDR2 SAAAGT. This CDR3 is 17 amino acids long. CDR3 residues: CASTPGQGPRSNQPQHF. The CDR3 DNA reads TGTGCCAGCACTCCCGGACAGGGTCCACGCAGCAATCAGCCCCAGCATTTT.

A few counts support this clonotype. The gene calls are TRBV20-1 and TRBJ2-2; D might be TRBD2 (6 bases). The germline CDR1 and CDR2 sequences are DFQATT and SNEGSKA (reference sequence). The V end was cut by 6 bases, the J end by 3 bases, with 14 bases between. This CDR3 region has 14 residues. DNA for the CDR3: TGCAGTGCCTGGGACTTCGGGCACACCGGGGAGCTGTTTTTT. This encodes CSAWDFGHTGELFF.

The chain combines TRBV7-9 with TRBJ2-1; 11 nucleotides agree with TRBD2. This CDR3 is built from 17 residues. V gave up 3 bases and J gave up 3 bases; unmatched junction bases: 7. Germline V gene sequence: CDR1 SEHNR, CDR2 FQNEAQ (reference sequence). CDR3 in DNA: TGTGCCAGCAGCTTTCCGATAGCGGGGGGGGGCTACAATGAGCAGTTCTTC. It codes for CASSFPIAGGGYNEQFF.

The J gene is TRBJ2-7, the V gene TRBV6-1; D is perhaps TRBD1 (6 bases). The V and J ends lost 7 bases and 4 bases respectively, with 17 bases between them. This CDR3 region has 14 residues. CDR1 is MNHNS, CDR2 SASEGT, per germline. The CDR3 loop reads CASTPWGQSYEQYF. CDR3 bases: TGTGCCAGCACCCCCTGGGGGCAGTCGTACGAGCAGTACTTC.

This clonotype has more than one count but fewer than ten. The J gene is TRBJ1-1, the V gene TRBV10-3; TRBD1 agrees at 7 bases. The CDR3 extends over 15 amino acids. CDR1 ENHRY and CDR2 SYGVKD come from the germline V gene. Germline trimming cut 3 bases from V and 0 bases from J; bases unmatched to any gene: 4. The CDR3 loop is CAISEDRALNTEAFF. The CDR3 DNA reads TGTGCCATCAGTGAAGACAGGGCCTTGAACACTGAAGCTTTCTTT.

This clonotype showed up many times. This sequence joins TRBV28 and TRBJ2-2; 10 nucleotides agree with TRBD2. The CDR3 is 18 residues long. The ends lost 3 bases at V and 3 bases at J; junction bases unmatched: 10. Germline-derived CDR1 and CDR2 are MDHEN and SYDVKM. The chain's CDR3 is CASSLFLPSGGDTGELFF. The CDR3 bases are TGTGCCAGCAGTTTGTTCCTACCTAGCGGGGGAGACACCGGGGAGCTGTTTTTT.

CDR3 nucleotide sequence: TGTGCCAGCAGTTTACTCGGGGGACTTTACGAGCAGTACTTC. Translating gives CASSLLGGLYEQYF. V is TRBV27 and J is TRBJ2-7; TRBD2 is a possible D gene (6 bases). The germline V gene has CDR1 MNHEY and CDR2 SMNVEV (reference sequence). The CDR3 extends over 14 amino acids. Deletions cut 2 bases from V and 4 bases from J, with 12 bases between.

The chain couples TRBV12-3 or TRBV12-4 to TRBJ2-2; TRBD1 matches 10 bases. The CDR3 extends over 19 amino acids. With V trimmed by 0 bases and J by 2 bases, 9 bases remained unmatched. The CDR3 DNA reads TGTGCCAGCAGTTTAGCCGGGACAGGGGTTTGGGCCAACACCGGGGAGCTGTTTTTT. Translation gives CASSLAGTGVWANTGELFF.

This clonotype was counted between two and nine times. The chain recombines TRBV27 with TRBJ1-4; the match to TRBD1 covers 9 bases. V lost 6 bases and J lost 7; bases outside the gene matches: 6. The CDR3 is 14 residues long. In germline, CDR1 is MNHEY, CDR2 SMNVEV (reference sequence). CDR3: CASRIQGAAEKLFF. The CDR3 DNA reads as TGTGCCAGCAGAATACAGGGGGCTGCTGAAAAACTGTTTTTT.

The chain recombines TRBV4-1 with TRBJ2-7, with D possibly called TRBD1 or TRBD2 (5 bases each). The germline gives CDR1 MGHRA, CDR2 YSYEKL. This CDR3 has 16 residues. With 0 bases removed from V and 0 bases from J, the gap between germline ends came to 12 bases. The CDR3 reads CASSQEAMGTSYEQYF. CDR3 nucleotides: TGCGCCAGCAGCCAAGAGGCCATGGGGACCTCCTACGAGCAGTACTTC.

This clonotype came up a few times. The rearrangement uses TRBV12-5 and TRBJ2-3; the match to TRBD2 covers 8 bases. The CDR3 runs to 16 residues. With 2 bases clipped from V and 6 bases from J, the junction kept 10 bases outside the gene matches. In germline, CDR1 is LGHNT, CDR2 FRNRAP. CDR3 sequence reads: CASGLFNGGALDTQYF. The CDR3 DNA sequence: TGTGCTAGTGGTTTGTTTAACGGGGGGGCCTTGGATACGCAGTATTTT. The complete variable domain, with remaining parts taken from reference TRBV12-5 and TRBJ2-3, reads DARVTQTPRHKVTEMGQEVTMRCQPILGHNTVFWYRQTMMQGLELLAYFRNRAPLDDSGMPKDRFSAEMPDATLATLKIQPSEPRDSAVYFCASGLFNGGALDTQYFGPGTRLTVL.

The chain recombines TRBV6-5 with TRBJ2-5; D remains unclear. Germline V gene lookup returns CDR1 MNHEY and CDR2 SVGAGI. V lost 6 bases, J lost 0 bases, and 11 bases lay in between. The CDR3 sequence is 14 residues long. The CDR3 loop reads CASSLRTYQETQYF. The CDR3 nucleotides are TGTGCCAGCAGCCTTAGGACGTACCAAGAGACCCAGTACTTC.

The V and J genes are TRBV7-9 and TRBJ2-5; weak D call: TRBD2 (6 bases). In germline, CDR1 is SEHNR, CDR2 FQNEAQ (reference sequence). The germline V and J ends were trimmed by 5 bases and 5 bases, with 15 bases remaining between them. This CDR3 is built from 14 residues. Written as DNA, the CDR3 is TGTGCCAGCAGCCTGGACTACTCCAGGGAGACCCAGTACTTC. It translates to CASSLDYSRETQYF.